The 18 T cell receptor beta chains below come from one sample, sequenced in a study of blood T cell repertoires in COVID-19. TCRdb keeps only in-frame clones here, not all; method: immunoSEQ multiplex PCR. The profile shows 200,000 or so clones, roughly 84% of them singletons. The sample consisted of peripheral blood. These receptors came from a man aged 45-65 years who had recovered from COVID-19.

This clone was counted once. V usage is TRBV5-1 and J usage is TRBJ2-5; 9 bases map to TRBD2. Germline V gene sequence: CDR1 SGHRS, CDR2 YFSETQ. The CDR3 spans 15 residues. J was trimmed by 4 bases and V by 4 bases; bases with no gene match: 8. The CDR3 here is CASSHFAGGGETQYF. The CDR3 DNA is TGCGCCAGCAGCCACTTTGCGGGAGGGGGAGAGACCCAGTACTTC.

V and J are TRBV5-4 and TRBJ2-1, with TRBD2 matching 7 bases. This CDR3 comprises 13 residues. V was clipped by 4 bases and J by 4 bases; unmatched bases: 2. Germline lookup yields CDR1 SGHNT and CDR2 YYREEE (reference sequence). In DNA form, the CDR3 reads TGTGCCAGCAGCCCGGGACTATACAATGAGCAGTTCTTC. It yields the protein CASSPGLYNEQFF.

This sequence joins TRBV6-5 and TRBJ1-5; D remains unclear. Trimming took off 6 bases at V and 3 bases at J, with 9 bases between the two ends. The length of the CDR3 is 13 residues. Germline-derived CDR1 and CDR2 are MNHEY and SVGAGI. The CDR3 spells CASSGQANQPQHF. The CDR3 DNA sequence: TGTGCCAGCAGCGGCCAGGCCAATCAGCCCCAGCATTTT.

The chain couples TRBV7-9 to TRBJ2-6; TRBD1 matches 9 bases. The CDR3 spans 15 residues. Germline loops: CDR1 SEHNR, CDR2 FQNEAQ (reference sequence). V was pared by 5 bases and J by 8 bases, with 7 bases of the junction left unmatched. CDR3 sequence: CASSPRTGVSNVLTF. CDR3 coding DNA: TGTGCCAGCAGCCCCCGGACAGGGGTTTCCAACGTCCTGACTTTC.

V usage is TRBV30 and J usage is TRBJ1-1; no firm D call. V lost 4 bases to trimming and J lost 2 bases, with 5 bases between them. CDR3 size: 11 residues. Germline V gives CDR1 GTSNPN, CDR2 SVGIG (reference sequence). The chain's CDR3 is CAWNINTEAFF. CDR3 sequence (DNA): TGTGCCTGGAACATAAACACTGAAGCTTTCTTT.

V gene TRBV28 combines with J gene TRBJ1-2, with D uncertain. Trimming pared 8 bases from V and 4 bases from J, leaving 14 bases between. The germline gives CDR1 MDHEN, CDR2 SYDVKM. The length of the CDR3 is 13 residues. This chain's CDR3 is CASSRVAGYGYTF. The CDR3 region has the DNA TGTGCCAGCTCCCGGGTCGCGGGCTATGGCTACACCTTC.

The chain employs TRBV6-1 and TRBJ2-5; TRBD1 aligns across 7 bases. Germline loops: CDR1 MNHNS, CDR2 SASEGT. The length of the CDR3 is 15 residues. V shed 1 base, J shed 1 base, and the junction held 3 bases outside the gene matches. The CDR3 sequence is CASSEDRGSQETQYF. The CDR3 region has the DNA TGTGCCAGCAGTGAAGACAGGGGATCCCAAGAGACCCAGTACTTC.

The rearrangement joins TRBV28 to TRBJ1-2; D may be TRBD1 (6 bases). Germline assignment: CDR1 MDHEN and CDR2 SYDVKM. There are 15 residues in the CDR3. V dropped 5 bases and J dropped 2 bases, with 15 bases sitting between them. CDR3 loop: CASSQRQELNYGYTF. CDR3 nucleotides: TGTGCCAGCAGTCAAAGACAGGAACTCAACTATGGCTACACCTTC.

This chain joins TRBV2 and TRBJ2-3, with 10 bases matching TRBD2. The CDR3 runs to 15 residues. V shed 4 bases and J 7 bases; nucleotides not matched to a gene: 8. Germline loops: CDR1 SNHLY, CDR2 FYNNEI. The CDR3 region is CASSAGLAFLYTQYF. CDR3 in DNA: TGTGCCAGCAGTGCGGGACTAGCGTTTTTATATACGCAGTATTTT. Combining the CDR3 with reference TRBV2 and TRBJ2-3 gives the whole variable domain EPEVTQTPSHQVTQMGQEVILRCVPISNHLYFYWYRQILGQKVEFLVSFYNNEISEKSEIFDDQFSVERPDGSNFTLKIRSTKLEDSAMYFCASSAGLAFLYTQYFGPGTRLTVL.

V is TRBV7-9 and J is TRBJ2-3; 7 nucleotides match TRBD1. The germline V gene has CDR1 SEHNR and CDR2 FQNEAQ (reference sequence). The V segment lost 5 bases and the J segment 1 base; nucleotides outside the gene matches: 6. The CDR3 runs to 15 residues. The CDR3: CASSQRQGRTDTQYF. Here the CDR3 DNA reads TGTGCCAGCAGCCAGCGACAGGGTCGCACAGATACGCAGTATTTT.

This chain connects TRBV4-1 to TRBJ2-7; TRBD2 aligns across 9 bases. This CDR3 contains 17 residues. V was clipped by 0 bases and J by 7 bases; unmatched bases: 13. Germline assignment: CDR1 MGHRA and CDR2 YSYEKL. The CDR3 bases are TGCGCCAGCAGCCAAGAAGCCTCTGTAGCGGGAGTGGGAGAGCAGTACTTC. The encoded protein is CASSQEASVAGVGEQYF.

V usage is TRBV6-1 and J usage is TRBJ2-7; 10 positions match TRBD1. The CDR3 is 16 residues long. Per germline, CDR1 MNHNS and CDR2 SASEGT. V lost 0 bases and J lost 5; bases outside the gene matches: 7. The DNA for the CDR3 is TGTGCCAGCAGTGAAGCGGGGGGGACAGGGGACCACGAGCAGTACTTC. Translating it yields CASSEAGGTGDHEQYF.

The V and J genes are TRBV24-1 and TRBJ2-5, with 10 positions matching TRBD1. Losses at the gene ends were 1 base for V and 4 bases for J; bases not matched to a gene: 5. The CDR3 is 16 residues long. From germline, CDR1 is KGHDR and CDR2 SFDVKD. The CDR3 nucleotides are TGTGCCACCAGTGATTTTAATCGGGACAGGGGAGAGACCCAGTACTTC. Amino acid sequence: CATSDFNRDRGETQYF.

The chain recombines TRBV30 with TRBJ2-7; 9 bases are a match to TRBD1. The CDR3 sequence is 15 residues long. The ends lost 6 bases at V and 1 base at J; junction bases unmatched: 10. The germline gives CDR1 GTSNPN, CDR2 SVGIG (reference sequence). The CDR3 nucleotides read TGTGCCTGCCACATCCGGGACAGGGCTTCCTACGAGCAGTACTTC. Translation gives CACHIRDRASYEQYF.

The rearrangement uses TRBV28 and TRBJ1-1; 8 nucleotides line up with TRBD1. Trimming cost V 6 bases and J 0 bases; bases outside gene matches: 6. This CDR3 contains 15 residues. Per germline, CDR1 MDHEN and CDR2 SYDVKM. CDR3: CASRTTGALNTEAFF. CDR3 DNA sequence: TGTGCCAGCAGGACGACAGGGGCCCTGAACACTGAAGCTTTCTTT. Full variable domain (remainder filled in from reference TRBV28 and TRBJ1-1): DVKVTQSSRYLVKRTGEKVFLECVQDMDHENMFWYRQDPGLGLRLIYFSYDVKMKEKGDIPEGYSVSREKKERFSLILESASTNQTSMYLCASRTTGALNTEAFFGQGTRLTVV.

This sequence joins TRBV30 and TRBJ1-4; TRBD1 agrees at 7 bases. V lost 2 bases and J lost 10; bases outside the gene matches: 7. The CDR3 spans 13 residues. Germline V gene data show CDR1 as GTSNPN and CDR2 as SVGIG (reference sequence). CDR3 loop: CAWSQGEVGKLFF. The CDR3 region has the DNA TGTGCCTGGAGTCAGGGGGAGGTTGGAAAACTGTTTTTT.

The V and J genes are TRBV7-9 and TRBJ2-7; D gene uncertain. CDR3 length: 14 residues. Germline CDR1 reads SEHNR; CDR2 reads FQNEAQ (reference sequence). With 6 bases removed from V and 3 bases from J, the gap between germline ends came to 15 bases. CDR3 region: CASRPGAPDYEQYF. The DNA of the CDR3 is TGTGCCAGCAGACCCGGTGCCCCTGACTACGAGCAGTACTTC.

The rearrangement links TRBV28 to TRBJ1-2, with 11 bases lining up with TRBD1. CDR3 size: 16 residues. Trimming cost V 5 bases and J 1 base; bases outside gene matches: 6. CDR1 is MDHEN and CDR2 is SYDVKM in the germline V gene. In nucleotides, the CDR3 is TGTGCCAGCAGTCCACCCGGGACAGGGGGTAACTATGGCTACACCTTC. Its translation: CASSPPGTGGNYGYTF.